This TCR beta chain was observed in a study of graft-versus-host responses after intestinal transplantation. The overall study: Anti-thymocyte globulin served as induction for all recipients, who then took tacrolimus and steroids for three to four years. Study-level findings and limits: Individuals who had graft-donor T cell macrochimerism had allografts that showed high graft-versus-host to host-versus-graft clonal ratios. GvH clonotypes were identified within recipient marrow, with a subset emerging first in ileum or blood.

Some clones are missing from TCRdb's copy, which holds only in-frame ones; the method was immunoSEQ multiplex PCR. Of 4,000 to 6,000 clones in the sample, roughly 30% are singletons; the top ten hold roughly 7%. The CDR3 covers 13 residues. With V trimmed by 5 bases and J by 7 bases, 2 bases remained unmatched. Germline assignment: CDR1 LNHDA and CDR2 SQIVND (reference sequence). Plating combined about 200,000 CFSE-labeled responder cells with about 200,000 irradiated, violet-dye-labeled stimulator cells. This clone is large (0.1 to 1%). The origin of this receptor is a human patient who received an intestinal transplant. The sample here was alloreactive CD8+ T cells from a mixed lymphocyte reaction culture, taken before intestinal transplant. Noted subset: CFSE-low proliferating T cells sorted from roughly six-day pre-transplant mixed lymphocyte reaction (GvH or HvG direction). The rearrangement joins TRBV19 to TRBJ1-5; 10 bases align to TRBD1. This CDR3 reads CASSWTGGQPQHF. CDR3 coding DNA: TGTGCCAGTAGTTGGACAGGGGGACAGCCCCAGCATTTT.